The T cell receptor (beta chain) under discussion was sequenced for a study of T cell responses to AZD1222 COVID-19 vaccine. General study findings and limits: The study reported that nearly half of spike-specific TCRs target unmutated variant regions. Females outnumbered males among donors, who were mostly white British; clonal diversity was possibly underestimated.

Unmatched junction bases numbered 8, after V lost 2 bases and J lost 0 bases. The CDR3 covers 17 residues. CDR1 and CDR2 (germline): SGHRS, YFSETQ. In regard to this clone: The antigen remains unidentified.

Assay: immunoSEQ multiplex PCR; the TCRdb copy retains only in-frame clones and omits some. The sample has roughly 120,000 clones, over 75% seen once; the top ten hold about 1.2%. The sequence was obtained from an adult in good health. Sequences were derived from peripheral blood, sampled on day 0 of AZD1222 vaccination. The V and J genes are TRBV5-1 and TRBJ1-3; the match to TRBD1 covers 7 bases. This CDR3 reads CASSFEGQQSSGNTIYF. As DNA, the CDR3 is TGCGCCAGCAGCTTTGAGGGACAGCAGAGCTCTGGAAACACCATATATTTT.